One T cell receptor (beta chain) is described in this entry. Its antigen is unknown. This record belongs to a study of cytomegalovirus exposure and HLA in healthy donors. Study-level results: In vitro confirmation showed a few CMV-associated chains to be CMV antigen specific. Later analysis identified several of the most significant clusters that appeared linked to common viral pathogens. Beyond CMV serostatus, there was no information to go on about immune exposure.

V was pared by 4 bases and J by 4 bases, with 8 bases between. Germline-derived CDR1 and CDR2 are SGHTA and FQGNSA. This CDR3 has 13 residues. Everyone who donated was a healthy bone marrow donor. The primer mix had 60 Vbeta and 13 Jbeta primers. The repertoire was sequenced with immunoSEQ multiplex PCR; TCRdb's copy has only in-frame clones and lacks some. This repertoire shows 150,000 to 200,000 clones, about four fifths found once; its top ten account for 0.9% to 1.2%. The receptor was isolated from a woman aged 40 to 50 in good health and CMV-seronegative. The gene calls are TRBV7-2 and TRBJ1-3; D is unclear. Material: PBMCs. CDR3 region: CASSSGRGNTIYF. CDR3 in DNA: TGTGCCAGCAGCTCCGGTCGGGGAAACACCATATATTTT. Based on the CDR3 plus reference TRBV7-2 and TRBJ1-3, the full variable domain is GAGVSQSPSNKVTEKGKDVELRCDPISGHTALYWYRQSLGQGLEFLIYFQGNSAPDKSGLPSDRFSAERTGGSVSTLTIQRTQQEDSAVYLCASSSGRGNTIYFGEGSWLTVV.